Listed below are T cell receptor beta chains from one sample, sequenced in a study of a mutant IDH1 vaccine in newly diagnosed glioma. No antigens are known for them. Repertoires were generated with immunoSEQ multiplex PCR, while TCRdb's copy carries only in-frame clones and drops some. The repertoire holds tens of thousands of clones, with approximately 90% as singletons. The material was PBMCs, obtained from a glioma patient whose treatment included an IDH1 peptide vaccine. The source is a middle-aged woman with glioma. Each CDR3 is given with its conserved first and last residue. D genes are given only for firm matches. Clone size appears in some rows only: once, few, many, or a class for an expanded clone.

d_gene	v_gene	abundance	j_gene	CDR3aa	CDR3nt
NA	TRBV19	once	TRBJ2-7	CASSDPKEEQYF	TGTGCCAGTTCTGACCCCAAGGAGGAGCAGTACTTC
TRBD1	TRBV2	NA	TRBJ2-5	CASSPGTDQETQYF	TGTGCCAGCAGCCCCGGGACAGACCAAGAGACCCAGTACTTC
NA	TRBV5-1	NA	TRBJ2-7	CASSLQGPSYEQYF	TGCGCCAGCAGCTTGCAGGGACCCTCCTACGAGCAGTACTTC
NA	TRBV10-1	NA	TRBJ1-6	CASSENLGNSPLHF	TGCGCCAGCAGTGAGAATCTAGGGAATTCACCCCTCCACTTT
NA	TRBV7-9	NA	TRBJ2-7	CASSFSRASSYEQYF	TGTGCCAGCAGCTTTTCCAGGGCCAGCTCCTACGAGCAGTACTTC
TRBD1	TRBV28	NA	TRBJ2-7	CASSSRDRGYEQYF	TGTGCCAGCAGTTCCCGGGACAGGGGCTACGAGCAGTACTTC
NA	TRBV7-9	NA	TRBJ2-5	CASSLYDTQETQYF	TGTGCCAGCAGCTTATACGACACTCAAGAGACCCAGTACTTC
TRBD2	TRBV7-8	NA	TRBJ2-2	CASSPGTSLNGELFF	TGTGCCAGCAGCCCCGGGACTAGTCTTAACGGGGAGCTGTTTTTT
TRBD2	TRBV19	NA	TRBJ2-7	CASSLGTSGVGTYEQYF	TGTGCCAGTAGTCTCGGGACTAGCGGGGTGGGAACCTACGAGCAGTACTTC
NA	TRBV6-5	NA	TRBJ2-5	CASSYGETQYF	TGTGCCAGCAGTTACGGGGAGACCCAGTACTTC